The clone carrying this TCR beta chain showed up many times. Its antigen is currently unknown. V shed 5 bases and J 5 bases; nucleotides not matched to a gene: 5. The CDR3 contains 13 residues. Germline V CDR1 and CDR2: LNHNV, YYDKDF (reference sequence). Patients selected for sequencing had displayed CD8+CD57+ cell expansion by flow cytometry. Patients were treatment-naive when blood was sampled. Genomic DNA provided the template from which TCR beta VDJ and CDR3 profiles were obtained. TCRdb fed the reads into MiXCR, producing one record per CDR3 protein. The sample holds 400,000 to 600,000 distinct CDR3 sequences, around 30% seen once. The sample comes from a study of CD8+CD57+ T cells in acquired aplastic anemia. Study-wide background: Sorted CD4+ and CD8+ cells yielded DNA averaging around 3.2 ug. General observations from the study: Overlap between patients and controls comprised 25 to 30 CD8+ CDR3 sequences.

The sample taken for sequencing was sorted CD4+, CD8+, or CD8+CD57+ T cells (not recorded which) from PBMCs. The source of this sequence is a human donor with aplastic anemia. The chain uses TRBV15 and TRBJ2-5; 7 bases line up with TRBD1. The CDR3 protein is CATSPGTVETQYF. For the CDR3, the DNA is TGTGCCACCAGCCCCGGGACAGTGGAGACCCAGTACTTC.